The present entry profiles one TCR beta chain with its context. The antigen is not known. This record belongs to a study of T cells in Graves' hyperthyroidism and ophthalmopathy. Study results and caveats: Before onset, ophthalmopathy was predicted by the model a median about six months earlier. Also found in blood were most expanded thyroid clonotypes above 0.001.

A Clinical Activity Score of at least 3, a NOSPECS grade of at least 4 and a duration under 3 months were recorded in the ophthalmopathy patients. On the basis of clinical symptoms, serum thyroxine and TRAb, thyroid ultrasound and orbital computed tomography, diagnoses were made. Amplification targeted TCR beta CDR3 regions from RNA transcripts. The primer set for the first-round RT-PCR of the TCR CDR3 was HTBI. TCRdb passed the multiplex PCR reads through MiXCR, listing each CDR3 protein once. The top ten hold over 10% of the sample, which has about 410,000 distinct CDR3 sequences, roughly 14% seen once. Sequencing was done on a sample of blood. This sequence originates from a man between 18 and 29 years old with Graves' ophthalmopathy.

CDR3: CASSELWTGTEGYEQYF. CDR3 bases: TGTGCCAGCAGTGAATTGTGGACAGGGACAGAGGGTTACGAGCAGTACTTC. J is TRBJ2-7 and V is TRBV25-1; 8 nucleotides align to TRBD1. The CDR3 runs 17 residues. The germline V gene has CDR1 MGHDK and CDR2 SYGVNS. V gave up 1 base and J gave up 4 bases; unmatched junction bases: 12.